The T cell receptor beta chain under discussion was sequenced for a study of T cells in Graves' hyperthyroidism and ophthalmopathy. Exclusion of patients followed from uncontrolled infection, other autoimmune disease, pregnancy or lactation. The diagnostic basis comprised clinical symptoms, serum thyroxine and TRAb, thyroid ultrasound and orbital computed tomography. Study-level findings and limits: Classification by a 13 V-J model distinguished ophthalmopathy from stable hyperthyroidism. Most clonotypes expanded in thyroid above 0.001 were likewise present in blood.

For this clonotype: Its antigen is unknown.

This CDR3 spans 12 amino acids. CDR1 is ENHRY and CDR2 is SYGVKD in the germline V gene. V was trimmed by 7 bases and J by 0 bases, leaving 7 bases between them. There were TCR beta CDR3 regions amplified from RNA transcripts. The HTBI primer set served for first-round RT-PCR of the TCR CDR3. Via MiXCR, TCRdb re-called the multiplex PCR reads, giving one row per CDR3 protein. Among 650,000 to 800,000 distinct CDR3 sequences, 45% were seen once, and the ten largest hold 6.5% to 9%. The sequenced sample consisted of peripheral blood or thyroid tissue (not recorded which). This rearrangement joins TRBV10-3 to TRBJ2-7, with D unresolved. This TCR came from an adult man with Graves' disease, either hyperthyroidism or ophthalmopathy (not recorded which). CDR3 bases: TGTGCCATCAACTCACTCTCCTACGAGCAGTACTTC. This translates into CAINSLSYEQYF.